Below are 25 T cell receptor beta chains sequenced from a single sample in a study of Graves' ophthalmopathy and Graves' hyperthyroidism. The authors amplified TCR beta CDR3 regions from RNA transcripts. Second-round multiplex PCR came after first-round RT-PCR with HTBI primers. TCRdb ran MiXCR on the multiplex PCR reads and lists one entry per CDR3 protein. The sample carries hundreds of thousands of distinct CDR3 sequences, under 25% recorded once. The sample consisted of peripheral blood. These receptors were taken from a young woman with stable Graves' hyperthyroidism.

There are many counts of this clonotype. The rearrangement joins TRBV6-5 to TRBJ1-2; a possible D gene is TRBD1 (5 bases). Germline V gene lookup returns CDR1 MNHEY and CDR2 SVGAGI. The CDR3 is 12 amino acids. Trimming removed 8 bases from V and 2 bases from J, with 9 bases in between. The CDR3 sequence: CASSSGNYGYTF. The CDR3 DNA follows: TGTGCCAGCTCGTCAGGGAACTATGGCTACACCTTC.

The rearrangement uses TRBV13 and TRBJ2-7; D perhaps matches TRBD2 (5 bases). Trimming removed 6 bases at V and 5 bases at J, with 17 bases between. CDR1 PRHDT and CDR2 FYEKMQ come from the germline V gene (reference sequence). This CDR3 spans 14 amino acids. CDR3 in amino acids: CASSHLDWDDEQYV. In DNA form, the CDR3 reads TGTGCCAGCAGTCATTTGGACTGGGATGACGAGCAGTACGTC.

The chain carries TRBV4-1 and TRBJ1-2; 7 nucleotides line up with TRBD1. Germline values: CDR1 MGHRA, CDR2 YSYEKL. This CDR3 has 12 amino acids. V shed 10 bases, J shed 5 bases, and the junction held 7 bases outside the gene matches. Written as DNA, the CDR3 is TGCGCCACCTCGAAGGGGGCATATGGCTACACCTTC. It codes for CATSKGAYGYTF.

In this sample, this clonotype turned up many times. The chain uses TRBV27 and TRBJ1-1, with unresolved D. Germline V gene lookup returns CDR1 MNHEY and CDR2 SMNVEV (reference sequence). Trimming removed 5 bases at V and 0 bases at J, with 10 bases between. The CDR3 runs 14 residues. CDR3 sequence (DNA): TGTGCCAGCAGTCCGAGAGGTATGAACACTGAAGCTTTCTTT. It yields the protein CASSPRGMNTEAFF.

This clonotype has at least ten counts. Since the CDR3 does not end with the conserved phenylalanine or tryptophan, this likely comes from a read error. V is TRBV7-3 and J is TRBJ2-7; 8 nucleotides agree with TRBD2. CDR1 and CDR2 (germline): SGHTA, FQGTGA. This CDR3 comprises 14 residues. V shed 5 bases and J 6 bases; nucleotides not matched to a gene: 9. The CDR3 DNA is TGTGCCAGCAGCCTGGGGGGCGGGAGGAGCGAGCAGTACCTC. This codes for CASSLGGGRSEQYL.

This clonotype was observed at least ten times. The V and J genes are TRBV28 and TRBJ2-5, with D unclear. V gave up 3 bases and J gave up 5 bases, with 13 bases separating them. Per germline, CDR1 MDHEN and CDR2 SYDVKM. This CDR3 is built from 14 residues. This CDR3 is CASSLVRPRETQYF. DNA for the CDR3: TGTGCCAGCAGTTTGGTCCGACCCCGGGAGACCCAGTACTTC.

The chain joins TRBV27 to TRBJ2-7; D call uncertain. CDR1 and CDR2 (germline): MNHEY, SMNVEV (reference sequence). The CDR3 sequence is 15 residues long. Trimming left V 2 bases short and J 2 bases short, with 13 bases between. The CDR3 loop is CASSLPSRIPYEQYF. DNA of the CDR3: TGTGCCAGCAGTTTACCTTCCCGTATACCCTACGAGCAGTACTTC.

This clonotype was counted many times. The chain employs TRBV2 and TRBJ1-1; D is perhaps TRBD1 (6 bases). Looked up from germline, CDR1 is SNHLY and CDR2 is FYNNEI. The CDR3 consists of 17 residues. V was shortened by 7 bases and J by 5 bases, with 26 bases between the two germline ends. The CDR3 is CASTPRAQGKRSTEAFF. The CDR3 DNA is TGTGCCAGCACCCCAAGGGCACAGGGAAAGAGAAGTACTGAAGCTTTCTTT.

This clonotype was seen many times. The CDR3 DNA reads TGTGCCAGCAGTAACCGAGGTGGACACACCGGCCATGGCTACACCTTC. Encoded protein: CASSNRGGHTGHGYTF. The chain is built from TRBV6-2 or TRBV6-3 and TRBJ1-2, with D maybe TRBD1 (5 bases). The CDR3 consists of 16 residues. The germline V and J ends were trimmed by 5 bases and 6 bases, with 22 bases remaining between them. Germline V gene lookup returns CDR1 MNHEY and CDR2 SVGEGT.

The chain joins TRBV6-5 to TRBJ2-7; D not resolved. The germline V gene has CDR1 MNHEY and CDR2 SVGAGI. V lost 6 bases and J 2 bases, leaving 11 bases between the germline ends. The CDR3 loop spans 13 amino acids. The CDR3 DNA follows: TGTGCCAGCAGGTTATACCCGGCCTACGAGCAGTACTTC. Amino acid sequence: CASRLYPAYEQYF.

This clonotype turned up a few times. This chain links TRBV20-1 with TRBJ2-5; D remains unclear. This CDR3 region has 13 residues. Per germline, CDR1 DFQATT and CDR2 SNEGSKA (reference sequence). The CDR3 sequence: CRTAGPRMMTQYF. CDR3 bases: TGCAGGACCGCCGGGCCTCGGATGATGACCCAGTACTTC.

This clonotype showed up many times. J is TRBJ1-1 and V is TRBV11-2; D gene ambiguous. Trimming pared 3 bases from V and 2 bases from J, leaving 10 bases between. Germline V gene lookup returns CDR1 SGHAT and CDR2 FQNNGV. The CDR3 is made up of 14 amino acids. Written as DNA, the CDR3 is TGTGCCAGCAGCTTTACGGCCGGAAACACTGAAGCTTTCTTT. This translates into CASSFTAGNTEAFF.

This clonotype was seen many times. The J gene is TRBJ2-5, the V gene TRBV18; D might be TRBD1 (6 bases). The CDR3 has 15 amino acids. V lost 3 bases and J 2 bases, leaving 13 bases between the germline ends. Germline values: CDR1 KGHSH, CDR2 LQKENI. In DNA, the CDR3 is TGTGCCAGCTCACCCCGACAGGCCTCGCAAGAGACCCAGTACTTC. Translated, it gives CASSPRQASQETQYF.

The chain links TRBV28 to TRBJ2-1; 9 bases map to TRBD2. The CDR3 is 17 residues long. J gave up 8 bases and V 5 bases, and 16 bases lay outside the gene matches. Germline-derived CDR1 and CDR2 are MDHEN and SYDVKM. The DNA for the CDR3 is TGTGCCAGCAGTCAATCAATAGCGGGAGATCCTTCGGATGAGCAGTTCTTC. The encoded protein is CASSQSIAGDPSDEQFF. The whole variable domain, filled in from reference TRBV28 and TRBJ2-1, reads DVKVTQSSRYLVKRTGEKVFLECVQDMDHENMFWYRQDPGLGLRLIYFSYDVKMKEKGDIPEGYSVSREKKERFSLILESASTNQTSMYLCASSQSIAGDPSDEQFFGPGTRLTVL.

Ten or more counts support this clonotype. The rearrangement joins TRBV29-1 to TRBJ1-1; D perhaps matches TRBD1 (5 bases). Germline V gene lookup returns CDR1 SQVTM and CDR2 ANQGSEA. This CDR3 has 14 residues. Deletions cut 4 bases from V and 4 bases from J, with 16 bases between. In DNA, the CDR3 is TGCAGCGTTGGCCCTCTGAGGGGCGGCACTGAAGCTTTCTTT. Its translation is CSVGPLRGGTEAFF.

There are many counts of this clonotype. The genes are TRBV24-1 and TRBJ1-1; 7 bases map to TRBD1. The J segment lost 2 bases and the V segment lost 8 bases, leaving 4 bases of the junction unmatched. The CDR3 spans 13 residues. From germline, CDR1 is KGHDR and CDR2 SFDVKD. CDR3 sequence: CATKGQSNTEAFF. In DNA form, the CDR3 reads TGTGCCACCAAGGGACAGTCAAACACTGAAGCTTTCTTT.

This clonotype was detected many times. CDR3 bases: TGTGCCAGCAGTTCAGGGGGTGGTCAGCCCCAGCATTTT. It specifies CASSSGGGQPQHF. The rearrangement joins TRBV12-3 or TRBV12-4 to TRBJ1-5; 7 bases map to TRBD1. V was clipped by 4 bases and J by 6 bases; unmatched bases: 3. CDR3 length: 13 residues.

This clonotype has a count of ten or more. This chain connects TRBV6-1 to TRBJ2-5; no reliable D call. The V end was cut by 3 bases, the J end by 1 base, with 15 bases between. CDR3 size: 16 residues. Per the germline V gene, CDR1 is MNHNS and CDR2 is SASEGT. The CDR3 loop reads CASSEEVERPQETQYF. Written as DNA, the CDR3 is TGTGCCAGCAGTGAGGAAGTAGAGAGACCCCAAGAGACCCAGTACTTC.

The chain couples TRBV27 to TRBJ2-7; TRBD2 agrees at 11 bases. Per the germline V gene, CDR1 is MNHEY and CDR2 is SMNVEV (reference sequence). The CDR3 runs to 15 residues. V dropped 6 bases and J dropped 6; count of bases not matched to a gene: 10. CDR3 DNA: TGTGCCAGCAGCTTAGTGAGCCTAGCGGGGGGCGAGCAGTACTTC. It is translated as CASSLVSLAGGEQYF.

There are many counts of this clonotype. V is TRBV14 and J is TRBJ2-6; D possibly corresponds to TRBD1 (5 bases). V was cut by 0 bases and J by 5 bases, with 8 bases left in between. Germline V gene data show CDR1 as SGHDN and CDR2 as FVKESK. The CDR3 runs 15 residues. CDR3: CASSQEGVRANVLTF. Here the CDR3 DNA reads TGTGCCAGCAGCCAAGAAGGGGTACGGGCCAACGTCCTGACTTTC.

This clonotype was detected many times. The chain has TRBV20-1 and TRBJ2-7; no clear D gene. V gave up 1 base and J gave up 3 bases, with 7 bases separating them. The CDR3 extends over 12 amino acids. Germline V gene data show CDR1 as DFQATT and CDR2 as SNEGSKA (reference sequence). For the CDR3, the DNA is TGCAGTGCTAGAGCCACCTACTACGAGCAGTACTTC. Amino acids: CSARATYYEQYF.

In its sample, this clonotype was seen many times. The chain combines TRBV10-3 with TRBJ2-2; D call uncertain. CDR1 and CDR2 from the germline V gene are ENHRY and SYGVKD. This CDR3 spans 14 amino acids. Trimming took 8 bases from V and 1 from J, leaving 11 bases between them. The CDR3 coding sequence is TGTGCCATCGCCTTCTTAGGGAACACCGGGGAGCTGTTTTTT. It yields the protein CAIAFLGNTGELFF.

This clonotype was seen repeatedly, ten times or more. The V gene is TRBV30, the J gene TRBJ1-1, with no clear D. Germline loops: CDR1 GTSNPN, CDR2 SVGIG (reference sequence). Trimming removed 3 bases at V and 4 bases at J, with 6 bases between. There are 11 residues in the CDR3. The CDR3 loop is CAWRRGTEAFF. CDR3 in DNA: TGTGCCTGGAGGCGCGGCACTGAAGCTTTCTTT.

About this clonotype itself: At one of its ends the junction is not consistent with the germline gene, which may arise from a read error. The J gene is TRBJ1-1, the V gene TRBV4-1, with D maybe TRBD1 (6 bases). Germline V lookup: CDR1 MGHRA, CDR2 YSYEKL. The CDR3 runs 18 residues. The CDR3, as DNA: TGCGCCAGCAGCCAAGACCCCGCCCAAAGTTTTAGGGACACTGAAGCTTGCTTT. This codes for CASSQDPAQSFRDTEACF.

The chain carries TRBV7-2 and TRBJ1-2; 7 bases line up with TRBD1. The CDR3 spans 13 residues. With 5 bases clipped from V and 13 bases from J, the junction kept 13 bases outside the gene matches. Germline V CDR1 and CDR2: SGHTA, FQGNSA. The CDR3 loop is CASSRSGGLDSTF. The CDR3 DNA reads TGTGCCAGCAGCAGATCAGGGGGGCTGGACTCCACCTTC.